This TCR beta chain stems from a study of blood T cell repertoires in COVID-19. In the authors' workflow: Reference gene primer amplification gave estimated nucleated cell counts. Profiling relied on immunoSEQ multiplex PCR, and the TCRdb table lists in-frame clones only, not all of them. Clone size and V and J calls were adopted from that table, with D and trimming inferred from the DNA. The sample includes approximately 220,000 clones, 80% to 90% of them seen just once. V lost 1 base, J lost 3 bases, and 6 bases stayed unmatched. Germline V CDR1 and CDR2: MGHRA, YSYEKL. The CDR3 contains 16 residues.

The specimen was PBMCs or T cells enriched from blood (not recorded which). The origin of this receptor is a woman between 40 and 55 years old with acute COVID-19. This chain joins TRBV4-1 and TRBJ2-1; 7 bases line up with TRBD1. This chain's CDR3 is CASSQVYAGGYNEQFF. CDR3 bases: TGCGCCAGCAGCCAAGTGTATGCAGGGGGCTACAATGAGCAGTTCTTC.